The following is a T cell receptor (beta chain) sequence with its context. The entry originates in a study of blood T cell repertoires in COVID-19. Study context: Both acute and convalescent COVID-19 samples were obtained from the United States, Italy and Spain. PBMCs, B-cell-depleted T cells, or T cells provided the cDNA or gDNA that made up the material.

Methods used by the authors: Nucleated cell counts were estimated from reference gene primer amplification. Measured with immunoSEQ multiplex PCR; TCRdb has only the in-frame clones, and not every one. V and J calls and clone size are given by that table; D and trimming were obtained from the DNA. The sample comprises fewer than 300,000 clones, over 75% of which are singletons, and around 0.78% rests with the top ten. The CDR3 is 19 residues long. V lost 6 bases to trimming and J lost 0 bases; unmatched junction nucleotides: 16. Germline CDR1 and CDR2: SGHVS and FQNEAQ. The gene calls are TRBV7-8 and TRBJ2-1; TRBD2 matches 8 bases. The sequencing input was peripheral blood. This receptor was identified in a woman aged 25 to 45 with acute or convalescent COVID-19. CDR3 bases: TGTGCCAGCAGTCCCCGGGGGGCTAGCGGGTCCAGCTCCTACAATGAGCAGTTCTTC. This sequence encodes CASSPRGASGSSSYNEQFF. The entire variable domain, with the rest obtained from reference TRBV7-8 and TRBJ2-1, is as follows: GAGVSQSPRYKVAKRGQDVALRCDPISGHVSLFWYQQALGQGPEFLTYFQNEAQLDKSGLPSDRFFAERPEGSVSTLKIQRTQQEDSAVYLCASSPRGASGSSSYNEQFFGPGTRLTVL.